This TCR beta chain was captured by sequencing in a study of blood T cell repertoires in COVID-19. Study as a whole: From the United States, Italy and Spain came samples of acute and convalescent COVID-19. T cells, B-cell-depleted T cells, or PBMCs supplied cDNA or gDNA.

Authors' data handling: Reference gene primer amplification gave estimated nucleated cell counts. Clones were read by immunoSEQ multiplex PCR, and TCRdb kept only the in-frame ones, dropping some. Clone size and V and J calls were adopted from that table, with D and trimming inferred from the DNA. The repertoire has 3,900 or so clones, around nine tenths of them found once; the top ten carry 5.4%. With V trimmed by 5 bases and J by 6 bases, 5 bases remained unmatched. The V gene's germline CDR1 is LGHDT and CDR2 YNNKEL (reference sequence). The length of the CDR3 is 15 residues. The V gene is TRBV3-1 (or the pseudogene TRBV3-2), the J gene TRBJ1-6, with 9 bases identical to TRBD1. The TCR originated in a woman between 65 and 79 years old with active COVID-19. Sample: peripheral blood. CDR3 DNA sequence: TGTGCCAGCAGCAACACAGGGGGCGGTAATTCACCCCTCCACTTT. It yields the protein CASSNTGGGNSPLHF.